One sample yielded the 25 T cell receptor beta chains listed below, sequenced in a study of identical twins (dated by TCRdb to between 2015 and 2016). Library preparation used 5' RACE. The sequencer listed for this sample is Illumina HiSeq 2000. The public reads were reprocessed in TCRdb via fastp at Q25 and MiXCR, keeping in-frame beta chains. Merged by CDR3 protein, the rows form single entries marked with the most common genes and DNA. For this sample the table gives 400,000 to 600,000 distinct CDR3 sequences, of which approximately 20% were detected only once. 0.45% to 0.5% of the sample is in the top ten clones. The sample was also reused in another study, on yellow fever vaccine responses in identical twins.

The sequencing sample was made of CD4+ T cells sorted from blood. Receptors were obtained from a woman younger than 35 in good health.

The chain carries TRBV10-3 and TRBJ2-2; D gene unclear. The CDR3 is made up of 15 amino acids. CDR1 is ENHRY and CDR2 is SYGVKD in the germline V gene. The V and J ends lost 0 bases and 0 bases respectively, with 5 bases between them. This chain's CDR3 is CAISESPANTGELFF. DNA of the CDR3: TGTGCCATCAGTGAGTCTCCTGCGAACACCGGGGAGCTGTTTTTT.

The J gene is TRBJ2-6, the V gene TRBV19; 8 bases agree with TRBD1. Germline V gives CDR1 LNHDA, CDR2 SQIVND (reference sequence). J was trimmed by 0 bases and V by 3 bases; bases with no gene match: 7. The CDR3 is made up of 18 amino acids. CDR3 amino acids: CASSIKQGGISGANVLTF. The DNA of the CDR3 is TGTGCCAGTAGTATTAAACAGGGGGGTATCTCTGGGGCCAACGTCCTGACTTTC.

A few counts support this clonotype. The gene calls are TRBV7-7 and TRBJ2-2, with D unresolved. Germline V lookup: CDR1 SSHAT, CDR2 FNYEAQ (reference sequence). The CDR3 covers 14 residues. Between the trimmed V and J ends, which lost 2 bases and 3 bases, there was a span of 7 bases. CDR3 sequence: CASSLKEYTGELFF. In nucleotides, the CDR3 is TGTGCCAGCAGCTTAAAGGAGTACACCGGGGAGCTGTTTTTT. The full variable domain, with the rest looked up from reference TRBV7-7 and TRBJ2-2, is GAGVSQSPRYKVTKRGQDVTLRCDPISSHATLYWYQQALGQGPEFLTYFNYEAQPDKSGLPSDRFSAERPEGSISTLTIQRTEQRDSAMYRCASSLKEYTGELFFGEGSRLTVL.

The chain is built from TRBV15 and TRBJ2-2; D is unclear. This CDR3 is built from 11 residues. Germline assignment: CDR1 LNHNV and CDR2 YYDKDF (reference sequence). Trimming shortened V by 1 base and J by 6 bases, and 0 bases separated the two germline ends. The CDR3 protein is CATSRAGELFF. DNA of the CDR3: TGTGCCACCAGCAGAGCCGGGGAGCTGTTTTTT.

This clonotype has only a few counts. J is TRBJ2-2 and V is TRBV24-1; no definite D call. Trimming took off 4 bases at V and 3 bases at J, with 5 bases between the two ends. Germline CDR1 and CDR2: KGHDR and SFDVKD. This CDR3 has 13 residues. Here the CDR3 DNA reads TGTGCCACCAGTGACCGGGACACCGGGGAGCTGTTTTTT. Encoded protein: CATSDRDTGELFF.

This chain links TRBV7-8 with TRBJ1-1; TRBD1 matches 7 bases. Germline V gives CDR1 SGHVS, CDR2 FQNEAQ. This CDR3 region has 20 residues. J was trimmed by 0 bases and V by 1 base; bases with no gene match: 17. The CDR3 protein is CASSLDLRDVQGTLNTEAFF. The CDR3 DNA reads TGTGCCAGCAGCTTAGATTTACGGGATGTACAGGGGACTTTGAACACTGAAGCTTTCTTT.

The chain joins TRBV4-1 to TRBJ2-6; D unclear. Germline V gene data show CDR1 as MGHRA and CDR2 as YSYEKL. The CDR3 has 19 residues. V gave up 0 bases and J gave up 0 bases, with 15 bases separating them. For the CDR3, the DNA is TGCGCCAGCAGCCAAGATGTAAGGCAGAGCCTCTCTGGGGCCAACGTCCTGACTTTC. Encoded protein: CASSQDVRQSLSGANVLTF.

The chain combines TRBV7-2 with TRBJ2-3; 10 bases line up with TRBD2. Germline V CDR1 and CDR2: SGHTA, FQGNSA. CDR3 length: 17 amino acids. V lost 4 bases, J lost 4 bases, and 11 bases stayed unmatched. For the CDR3, the DNA is TGTGCCAGCAGCTACCACCCCGGGACTAGCGAGTCAGATACGCAGTATTTT. Protein sequence: CASSYHPGTSESDTQYF.

The chain combines TRBV28 with TRBJ2-5; TRBD2 matches at 8 bases. J gave up 4 bases and V 6 bases, and 4 bases lay outside the gene matches. Germline CDR1 reads MDHEN; CDR2 reads SYDVKM. This CDR3 spans 13 amino acids. CDR3: CASRPGLVETQYF. In nucleotides, the CDR3 is TGTGCCAGCAGACCGGGACTAGTAGAGACCCAGTACTTC.

The genes are TRBV6-2 or TRBV6-3 and TRBJ1-5; D is uncertain. The CDR3 runs to 13 residues. Trimming shortened V by 2 bases and J by 7 bases, and 9 bases separated the two germline ends. The V gene's germline CDR1 is MNHEY and CDR2 SVGEGT. The DNA of the CDR3 is TGTGCCAGCAGTTACCAAGGAATGCAGCCCCAGCATTTT. It encodes CASSYQGMQPQHF.

In its sample, this clonotype was seen a few times. V gene TRBV5-6 combines with J gene TRBJ2-3; no clear D. This CDR3 contains 13 residues. Germline CDR1 SGHDT, CDR2 YYEEEE. V gave up 4 bases and J gave up 0 bases, with 6 bases separating them. CDR3 sequence: CASSRSSTDTQYF. Written as DNA, the CDR3 is TGTGCCAGCAGCCGTTCTAGCACAGATACGCAGTATTTT.

The genes are TRBV7-3 and TRBJ2-3, with 7 positions matching TRBD1. CDR3 length: 15 amino acids. The V gene's germline CDR1 is SGHTA and CDR2 FQGTGA. The trim removed 6 bases at V and 3 bases at J, leaving 9 bases unmatched. CDR3 sequence (DNA): TGTGCCAGCAGTGAGATGGGACAGTGGACAGATACGCAGTATTTT. This sequence encodes CASSEMGQWTDTQYF.

V and J are TRBV20-1 and TRBJ2-2, with TRBD2 matching over 9 bases. V shed 2 bases and J 2 bases; nucleotides not matched to a gene: 9. The CDR3 sequence is 17 residues long. The germline V gene encodes CDR1 DFQATT and CDR2 SNEGSKA (reference sequence). This CDR3 is CSARRGAGTSNTGELFF. The CDR3 nucleotides are TGCAGTGCTAGACGGGGGGCTGGGACTAGCAACACCGGGGAGCTGTTTTTT.

The chain is built from TRBV5-1 and TRBJ2-3; either TRBD1 or TRBD2 may fit D (5 bases each). Looked up from germline, CDR1 is SGHRS and CDR2 is YFSETQ. Trimming took off 4 bases at V and 0 bases at J, with 18 bases between the two ends. CDR3 size: 17 residues. CDR3 sequence: CASSPNPGTRSTDTQYF. DNA for the CDR3: TGCGCCAGCAGCCCAAACCCCGGGACCCGAAGCACAGATACGCAGTATTTT.

This clonotype was observed a handful of times. V is TRBV6-1 and J is TRBJ2-7; 10 bases agree with TRBD1. CDR3 length: 15 residues. Germline-derived CDR1 and CDR2 are MNHNS and SASEGT. V shed 5 bases, J shed 0 bases, and the junction held 4 bases outside the gene matches. The CDR3 sequence: CASSRDRGLSYEQYV. The CDR3 DNA sequence: TGTGCCAGCAGTAGGGACAGGGGTCTCTCCTACGAGCAGTACGTC.

V and J are TRBV7-3 and TRBJ2-7, with D unclear. The V gene's germline CDR1 is SGHTA and CDR2 FQGTGA. Between the trimmed V and J ends, which lost 0 bases and 5 bases, there was a span of 8 bases. This CDR3 spans 13 amino acids. The CDR3 protein is CASSLTKDHEQYF. The CDR3 DNA is TGTGCCAGCAGCTTAACTAAGGACCACGAGCAGTACTTC.

This clonotype was detected only a few times. V and J are TRBV6-5 and TRBJ2-3; a weak D match, TRBD2 (5 bases). V was trimmed by 2 bases and J by 0 bases, leaving 12 bases between them. Germline lookup yields CDR1 MNHEY and CDR2 SVGAGI. The CDR3 has 16 residues. CDR3 DNA: TGTGCCAGCAGTTACGCGAGCGGAACTAGCACAGATACGCAGTATTTT. This codes for CASSYASGTSTDTQYF.

The chain couples TRBV4-2 to TRBJ2-2, with 8 bases lining up with TRBD2. Per the germline V gene, CDR1 is LGHNA and CDR2 is YNFKEQ. The CDR3 spans 22 residues. With 4 bases clipped from V and 1 base from J, the junction kept 23 bases outside the gene matches. The CDR3 is CASSRITPTPGLVFENTGELFF. The CDR3, as DNA: TGTGCCAGCAGCCGGATAACCCCGACACCGGGACTAGTATTTGAGAACACCGGGGAGCTGTTTTTT.

A few counts support this clonotype. The chain is built from TRBV5-1 and TRBJ2-7, with D maybe TRBD2 (6 bases). The CDR3 extends over 16 amino acids. CDR1 and CDR2 from the germline V gene are SGHRS and YFSETQ. V was cut by 4 bases and J by 0 bases, with 17 bases left in between. CDR3 region: CASSGVVGLSSYEQYF. The CDR3 coding sequence is TGCGCCAGCAGCGGGGTGGTGGGACTGAGCTCCTACGAGCAGTACTTC. Full variable domain (remainder filled in from reference TRBV5-1 and TRBJ2-7): KAGVTQTPRYLIKTRGQQVTLSCSPISGHRSVSWYQQTPGQGLQFLFEYFSETQRNKGNFPGRFSGRQFSNSRSEMNVSTLELGDSALYLCASSGVVGLSSYEQYFGPGTRLTVT.

Only a few counts were recorded for this clonotype. The chain links TRBV15 to TRBJ2-5; D call uncertain. The CDR3 is 13 amino acids. CDR1 and CDR2 (germline): LNHNV, YYDKDF (reference sequence). Trimming took 5 bases from V and 5 from J, leaving 12 bases between them. The CDR3 nucleotides read TGTGCCACCAGCGCTTGGTATCTGGAGACCCAGTACTTC. Translated: CATSAWYLETQYF.

The chain has TRBV5-1 and TRBJ2-3; weak D call: TRBD1 (6 bases). The CDR3 length is 14 residues. V was shortened by 3 bases and J by 2 bases, with 10 bases between the two germline ends. CDR1 and CDR2 from the germline V gene are SGHRS and YFSETQ. CDR3: CASSSDSHTDTQYF. The CDR3 nucleotides read TGCGCCAGCAGCTCGGACAGCCACACAGATACGCAGTATTTT.

This chain's CDR3 is CASSLWASGSQETQYF. The CDR3 DNA is TGTGCCAGCAGTTTATGGGCTAGCGGGAGTCAAGAGACCCAGTACTTC. V and J are TRBV27 and TRBJ2-5; 10 nucleotides line up with TRBD2. After removal of 1 base from V and 2 bases from J, the junction contained 4 bases not matched to a gene. Germline V gene lookup returns CDR1 MNHEY and CDR2 SMNVEV (reference sequence). The CDR3 loop spans 16 amino acids.

This clonotype was detected a few times. The rearrangement links TRBV28 to TRBJ1-6; no firm D call. The CDR3 is made up of 14 amino acids. The V gene's germline CDR1 is MDHEN and CDR2 SYDVKM. The ends were cut back, 0 bases at V and 10 bases at J, with 10 bases in the middle. In nucleotides, the CDR3 is TGTGCCAGCAGTTTATGGAGGGATCGGTCACCCCTCCACTTT. It encodes CASSLWRDRSPLHF.

This clonotype was counted between two and nine times. The genes are TRBV20-1 and TRBJ2-1, with 7 bases that match TRBD2. Germline V lookup: CDR1 DFQATT, CDR2 SNEGSKA (reference sequence). Trimming cost V 1 base and J 8 bases; bases outside gene matches: 8. The CDR3 totals 14 residues. CDR3 residues: CSARVAGATYEQFF. In DNA form, the CDR3 reads TGCAGTGCTAGAGTTGCGGGAGCTACATATGAGCAGTTCTTC.

The gene calls are TRBV7-2 and TRBJ1-2; D is undetermined. There are 15 residues in the CDR3. Trimming shortened V by 1 base and J by 4 bases, and 13 bases separated the two germline ends. CDR1 and CDR2 from the germline V gene are SGHTA and FQGNSA. The CDR3 loop reads CASSLEAGKTYGYTF. The CDR3 DNA reads TGTGCCAGCAGCTTAGAGGCAGGCAAGACCTATGGCTACACCTTC. The full variable domain, with the rest looked up from reference TRBV7-2 and TRBJ1-2, is GAGVSQSPSNKVTEKGKDVELRCDPISGHTALYWYRQSLGQGLEFLIYFQGNSAPDKSGLPSDRFSAERTGGSVSTLTIQRTQQEDSAVYLCASSLEAGKTYGYTFGSGTRLTVV.